These 26 T cell receptor beta chains were all obtained from the same sample, sequenced in a study. Amplification of TRBV12-4/TRBJ1-2 clonotypes used adaptor-ligated barcode primers. In TCRdb, the multiplex PCR reads were re-called with MiXCR into one record per CDR3 protein. The sample records roughly 860 distinct CDR3 sequences, about 12% being singletons. The sorted Tregs were CD4+CD25+CD127-/low cells. The sample taken for sequencing was Tregs sorted from blood. The receptors stem from a female donor with breast cancer.

This clonotype rates as large. The chain combines TRBV12-3 or TRBV12-4 with TRBJ1-2; D not certain. V lost 6 bases, J lost 6 bases, and 14 bases lay in between. The CDR3 has 13 residues. CDR3 sequence: CASRGPGVDGYTF. CDR3 in DNA: TGTGCCAGCAGAGGTCCGGGAGTTGATGGCTACACCTTC.

By share of the sample, this clonotype is hyperexpanded. The chain carries TRBV12-3 or TRBV12-4 and TRBJ1-2, with 8 bases fitting TRBD1. V lost 8 bases to trimming and J lost 8 bases; unmatched junction nucleotides: 10. The CDR3 is 13 amino acids. In DNA form, the CDR3 reads TGTGCCAGCGCCTACGACAGGGGACAAGGCTACACCTTC. Translation: CASAYDRGQGYTF.

This clonotype rates as large (0.1 to 1%). The rearrangement uses TRBV12-3 or TRBV12-4 and TRBJ1-2, with D perhaps TRBD1 (5 bases). The CDR3 sequence is 13 residues long. Between the trimmed V and J ends, which lost 8 bases and 0 bases, there was a span of 10 bases. The CDR3, as DNA: TGTGCCAGCTGGACATCAGCTAACTATGGCTACACCTTC. The encoded protein is CASWTSANYGYTF.

This clonotype ranks as medium-sized. The chain carries TRBV12-3 or TRBV12-4 and TRBJ1-2; 8 nucleotides match TRBD1. This CDR3 region has 14 residues. Unmatched junction bases numbered 8, after V lost 3 bases and J lost 8 bases. CDR3 nucleotide sequence: TGTGCCAGCAGTTTCCGTGACAGGGGAGAAGGCTACACCTTC. Its protein is CASSFRDRGEGYTF.

In its sample, this clonotype is large. This chain connects TRBV12-3 or TRBV12-4 to TRBJ1-2; D gene ambiguous. CDR3 length: 11 amino acids. Trimming removed 5 bases from V and 9 bases from J, with 10 bases in between. The CDR3 nucleotides are TGTGCCAGCAGTAAGGGTAGGAGCTACACCTTC. Amino acids: CASSKGRSYTF.

The rearrangement joins TRBV12-3 or TRBV12-4 to TRBJ1-2; D uncertain. This CDR3 is 12 amino acids long. Between the trimmed V and J ends, which lost 4 bases and 4 bases, there was a span of 7 bases. DNA for the CDR3: TGTGCCAGCAGTTCCCAGATCTATGGCTACACCTTC. Its protein product is CASSSQIYGYTF.

This clonotype rates as large. The V call is TRBV12-3 or TRBV12-4, the J call TRBJ1-2; D is possibly TRBD1 (6 bases). The CDR3 is 13 amino acids. The V gene lost 6 bases and the J gene lost 2 bases, with 10 bases spanning the gap. CDR3 DNA: TGTGCCAGCAGGAGTACAGGGAACTATGGCTACACCTTC. It is translated as CASRSTGNYGYTF.

V and J are TRBV12-3 or TRBV12-4 and TRBJ1-2; 9 positions match TRBD1. V was clipped by 1 base and J by 7 bases; unmatched bases: 16. This CDR3 contains 18 residues. CDR3 sequence reads: CASSLGRDRARFNTGYTF. CDR3 in DNA: TGTGCCAGCAGTTTAGGCAGGGACAGGGCCCGATTTAACACTGGCTACACCTTC.

By sample fraction, this clonotype is medium-sized (0.01 to 0.1%). The chain employs TRBV12-3 or TRBV12-4 and TRBJ1-2; no clear D gene. Trimming shortened V by 5 bases and J by 4 bases, and 5 bases separated the two germline ends. The CDR3 loop spans 11 amino acids. DNA of the CDR3: TGTGCCAGCAGTCGATCCTATGGCTACACCTTC. This translates into CASSRSYGYTF.

The sample holds a few counts of this clonotype. This chain joins TRBV12-3 or TRBV12-4 and TRBJ1-2, with D tentatively TRBD1 (5 bases). With 7 bases removed from V and 5 bases from J, the gap between germline ends came to 11 bases. CDR3 length: 12 residues. As DNA, the CDR3 is TGTGCCAGCACTGGGACCGCGTATGGCTACACCTTC. This translates into CASTGTAYGYTF.

This clonotype is deemed large. The chain joins TRBV12-3 or TRBV12-4 to TRBJ1-2; D unresolved. The CDR3 has 13 residues. V lost 5 bases, J lost 3 bases, and 10 bases lay in between. The CDR3 loop reads CASSTRTDYGYTF. The CDR3 nucleotides read TGTGCCAGCAGTACTAGGACGGACTATGGCTACACCTTC.

By its share, this clonotype is large. V is TRBV12-3 or TRBV12-4 and J is TRBJ1-2; weak D call: TRBD1 (5 bases). V was pared by 7 bases and J by 4 bases, with 13 bases between. There are 13 residues in the CDR3. The CDR3 loop is CASNNDRVYGYTF. The CDR3 DNA is TGTGCCAGCAATAACGACAGAGTCTATGGCTACACCTTC.

By sample share, this clonotype is large. The CDR3 bases are TGTGCCAGCAGTAGTACAGGGCTCGGCTACACCTTC. Protein: CASSSTGLGYTF. This rearrangement joins TRBV12-3 or TRBV12-4 to TRBJ1-2, with D possibly being TRBD1 (6 bases). The V and J ends lost 5 bases and 8 bases respectively, with 12 bases between them. This CDR3 has 12 amino acids.

By frequency in the sample, this clonotype is medium-sized (0.01 to 0.1%). This chain joins TRBV12-3 or TRBV12-4 and TRBJ1-2, with D unclear. Trimming took 3 bases from V and 6 from J, leaving 5 bases between them. This CDR3 has 11 residues. The CDR3 loop is CASSFLDGYTF. CDR3 nucleotide sequence: TGTGCCAGCAGTTTTCTTGATGGCTACACCTTC.

This clonotype is judged medium-sized. The CDR3 loop reads CASQFSWTGTVYGYTF. CDR3 in DNA: TGTGCCAGCCAGTTTTCCTGGACCGGGACAGTCTATGGCTACACCTTC. This chain links TRBV12-3 or TRBV12-4 with TRBJ1-2; 7 bases map to TRBD1. The length of the CDR3 is 16 residues. Trimming took 8 bases from V and 4 from J; bases not matched to a gene: 16.

This clonotype has a count of ten or more. This chain joins TRBV12-3 or TRBV12-4 and TRBJ1-2; tentative D call: TRBD1 (5 bases). This CDR3 contains 14 residues. Trimming took 10 bases from V and 0 from J, leaving 15 bases between them. The CDR3 DNA follows: TGTGCCACCCGGTTCCAGGGAGCTAACTATGGCTACACCTTC. Protein product: CATRFQGANYGYTF.

This clonotype is medium-sized (0.01 to 0.1%) in the sample. This chain links TRBV12-3 or TRBV12-4 with TRBJ1-2; TRBD1 matches 7 bases. CDR3 length: 13 residues. The V segment lost 2 bases and the J segment 8 bases; nucleotides outside the gene matches: 5. Here the CDR3 DNA reads TGTGCCAGCAGTTTATTACAGGGGAAGGGCTACACCTTC. Its protein product is CASSLLQGKGYTF.

This clonotype was detected only a few times. In nucleotides, the CDR3 is TGTGCCAGCAGTCGGACAGGGTTTGTGGACAAAGGTGACTACACCTTC. The encoded protein is CASSRTGFVDKGDYTF. The chain uses TRBV12-3 or TRBV12-4 and TRBJ1-2, with 8 bases matching TRBD1. With 5 bases clipped from V and 10 bases from J, the junction kept 18 bases outside the gene matches. The CDR3 is 16 amino acids.

This clonotype counts as medium-sized. The chain employs TRBV12-3 or TRBV12-4 and TRBJ1-2; TRBD1 matches 9 bases. The length of the CDR3 is 13 residues. Unmatched junction bases numbered 2, after V lost 3 bases and J lost 6 bases. The CDR3 sequence: CASSFRTGDGYTF. The CDR3 coding sequence is TGTGCCAGCAGTTTCAGGACAGGGGATGGCTACACCTTC.

By share, this clonotype counts as medium-sized. The chain couples TRBV12-3 or TRBV12-4 to TRBJ1-2, with 7 positions matching TRBD1. CDR3 length equals 15 residues. J lost 4 bases, V lost 3 bases, and 8 bases had no gene match. The CDR3 region has the DNA TGTGCCAGCAGTTTTGACAGGGTGGGACCCTATGGCTACACCTTC. It yields the protein CASSFDRVGPYGYTF.

By its share, this clonotype is medium-sized. The chain uses TRBV12-3 or TRBV12-4 and TRBJ1-2; D gene uncertain. V was shortened by 4 bases and J by 3 bases, with 9 bases between the two germline ends. The CDR3 is 13 amino acids. Here the CDR3 DNA reads TGTGCCAGCAGTTACCCCACACACTATGGCTACACCTTC. Translation: CASSYPTHYGYTF.

By share of the sample, this clonotype is medium-sized. The CDR3 coding sequence is TGTGCCAGCAGTTCGGCGGTTGGATCTAACTATGGCTACACCTTC. This gives the protein CASSSAVGSNYGYTF. V gene TRBV12-3 or TRBV12-4 combines with J gene TRBJ1-2; D unresolved. V lost 4 bases and J lost 0, with 12 bases in between. There are 15 residues in the CDR3.

This clonotype is labeled medium-sized. The chain links TRBV12-3 or TRBV12-4 to TRBJ1-2; no clear D gene. This CDR3 has 12 residues. Between the trimmed V and J ends, which lost 2 bases and 3 bases, there was a span of 4 bases. Written as DNA, the CDR3 is TGTGCCAGCAGTTTAATGGACTATGGCTACACCTTC. It encodes CASSLMDYGYTF.

In its sample, this clonotype is medium-sized. This sequence joins TRBV12-3 or TRBV12-4 and TRBJ1-2, with D unclear. This CDR3 has 12 amino acids. V lost 8 bases, J lost 2 bases, and 9 bases lay in between. In DNA form, the CDR3 reads TGTGCCAGCTCGAGAACGAACTATGGCTACACCTTC. Translated: CASSRTNYGYTF.

The chain carries TRBV12-3 or TRBV12-4 and TRBJ1-2; 7 nucleotides agree with TRBD1. The V segment lost 5 bases and the J segment 2 bases; nucleotides outside the gene matches: 8. The CDR3 is 15 amino acids. The CDR3 DNA follows: TGTGCCAGCAGTCGCACCGGGACAGCCAACTATGGCTACACCTTC. Protein product: CASSRTGTANYGYTF.

By sample share, this clonotype is medium-sized. The V and J genes are TRBV12-3 or TRBV12-4 and TRBJ1-2; 8 bases are a match to TRBD1. Losses at the gene ends were 6 bases for V and 3 bases for J; bases not matched to a gene: 6. This CDR3 spans 14 amino acids. The CDR3 DNA is TGTGCCAGCAGGTGGACAGGGTTGGACTATGGCTACACCTTC. This codes for CASRWTGLDYGYTF.